The following is a TCR beta chain sequence with its context. Its ends do not fully match the called genes, so a read error is possible. CDR3 length equals 15 residues. CDR1 and CDR2 (germline): SQVTM, ANQGSEA. From around 530 ng of total RNA, TCR beta-specific cDNA was reverse-transcribed using a constant-region primer. ARM-PCR was slightly modified, and three nested multiplex PCR rounds with it gave rise to the TCR beta libraries. The first two PCR rounds, around 11 cycles each, used TRBV1-TRBV30 forward primers and a C-beta reverse primer. MiXCR was run by TCRdb on the multiplex PCR reads, yielding one entry per CDR3 protein. In the table there are some 190,000 distinct CDR3 sequences, around 81% of which are singletons. These data originate in a study of tumor-infiltrating lymphocytes in primary liver carcinoma. Between roughly 20 and 31 mg of unsorted bulk tissue served as the source from which RNA and DNA were co-extracted. Those patients suffered from chronic HBV infection and were treatment-naive.

The sample consisted of tumor tissue from primary liver carcinoma. The sequence was obtained from a man aged 35 to 55 with primary liver carcinoma and hepatitis B virus infection. V gene TRBV29-1 combines with J gene TRBJ2-5; TRBD2 aligns across 14 bases. CDR3 nucleotide sequence: TGCAGCGCAAACGGACTAGCGGGAGGTGCTGGGACCCATTACTTC. It specifies CSANGLAGGAGTHYF.